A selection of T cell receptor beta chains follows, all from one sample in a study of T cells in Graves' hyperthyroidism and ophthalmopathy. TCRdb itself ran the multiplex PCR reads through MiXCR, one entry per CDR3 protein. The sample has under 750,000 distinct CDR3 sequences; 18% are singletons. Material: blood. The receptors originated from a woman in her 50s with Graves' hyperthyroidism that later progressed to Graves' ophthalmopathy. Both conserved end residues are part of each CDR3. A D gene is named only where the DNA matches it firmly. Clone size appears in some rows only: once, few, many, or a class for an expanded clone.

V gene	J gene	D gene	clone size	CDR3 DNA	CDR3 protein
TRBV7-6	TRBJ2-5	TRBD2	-	TGTGCCAGCAGCTTTAGTCTAGCGGGGAACAAGACCCAGTACTTC	CASSFSLAGNKTQYF
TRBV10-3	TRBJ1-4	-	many	TGTGCCATCAGTCAACCACAGGGACGGGGTAATGAAAAACTGTTTTTT	CAISQPQGRGNEKLFF
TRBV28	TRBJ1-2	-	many	TGTGCCAGCAGTTCCGGGACGGATCATGGCTACACCTTC	CASSSGTDHGYTF
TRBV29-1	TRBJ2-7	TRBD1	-	TGCAGCGTTGAAGGTGGGACAGGGTCAGCGTCTTCGTACGAGCAGTACTTC	CSVEGGTGSASSYEQYF
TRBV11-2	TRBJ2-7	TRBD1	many	TGTGCCAGCAGCCCGAGGACAGGGACCAATTTATACGAGCAGTACTTC	CASSPRTGTNLYEQYF
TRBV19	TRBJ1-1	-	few	TGTGCCAGTAGTATAGTATTCCACCAACAGAACACTGAAGCTTTCTTT	CASSIVFHQQNTEAFF
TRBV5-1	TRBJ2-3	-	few	TGCGCCAGCAGGGACACTAGTGCAAGCACAGATACGCAGTATTTT	CASRDTSASTDTQYF
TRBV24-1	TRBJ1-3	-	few	TGTGCCACCAGTGATACAGAAGGAGGAAACACCATATATTTT	CATSDTEGGNTIYF
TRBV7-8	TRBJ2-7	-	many	TGTGCCAGCAGCTTACGTCGGGTACGGGCACTGGAGCAGTACTTC	CASSLRRVRALEQYF
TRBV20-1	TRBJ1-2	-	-	TGCAGTGCCCCCCCGGCGGGACCCTATGGCTACACCTTC	CSAPPAGPYGYTF
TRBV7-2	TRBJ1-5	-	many	TGTGCCAGCAGCTTAGGAGGCCGCACCCAGCATTTT	CASSLGGRTQHF
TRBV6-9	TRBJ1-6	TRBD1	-	TGTGCCAGCAGTTCGAGGGGGACAGGGTCATCCTATAATTCACCCCTCCACTTT	CASSSRGTGSSYNSPLHF
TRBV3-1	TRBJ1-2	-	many	TGTGCCAGCAGCCACCAAATCCTTTATGGCTACACCTTC	CASSHQILYGYTF
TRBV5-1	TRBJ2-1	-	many	TGCGCCAGCAGCTATCGGACAGCCGCCAATGAGCAGTTCTTC	CASSYRTAANEQFF
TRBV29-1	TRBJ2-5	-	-	TGCAGCGTTATTAGGGCCCAAGAGACCCAGTACTTC	CSVIRAQETQYF
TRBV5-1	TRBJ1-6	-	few	TGCGCCAGCAGCCCGGCCTTGGGAACGGTTGATTCACCCCTCCACTTT	CASSPALGTVDSPLHF
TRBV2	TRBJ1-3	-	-	TGTGCCAGCAGGATTCGGATGGGGTCCGGAACCACCATATATTTT	CASRIRMGSGTTIYF
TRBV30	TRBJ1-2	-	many	TGTGCCTGGAGAGAGCCGAACTATGGCTACACCTTC	CAWREPNYGYTF
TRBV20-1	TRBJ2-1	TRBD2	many	TGCAGTGCCCCGACCCGACTAGCGGGGGGGCCTGGTGAGCAGTTCTTC	CSAPTRLAGGPGEQFF
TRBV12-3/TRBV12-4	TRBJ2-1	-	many	TGTGCCAGCAGTTTTGGTGGGGCCGTAAACAATGAGCAGTTCTTC	CASSFGGAVNNEQFF
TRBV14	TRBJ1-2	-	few	TGTGCCAGCAGCCAAGATCCCACAGGCTATGGCTACACCTTC	CASSQDPTGYGYTF
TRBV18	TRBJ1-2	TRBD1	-	TGTGCCAGCTCACCATCGGACAGGGAGGATGGCTACACCTTC	CASSPSDREDGYTF
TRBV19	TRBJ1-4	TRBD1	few	TGTGCCAGTAGGACCGGGACAGGGGGGAGAGGAGAAAAACTGTTTTTT	CASRTGTGGRGEKLFF
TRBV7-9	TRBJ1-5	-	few	TGTGCCAGCAGCACCACCGGGGCTGGCAATCAGCCCCAGCATTTT	CASSTTGAGNQPQHF
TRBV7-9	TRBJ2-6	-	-	TGTGCCTGCAGCGGAACGGGACACCTATCTGGGGCCAACGTCCTGACTTTC	CACSGTGHLSGANVLTF
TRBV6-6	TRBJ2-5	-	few	TGTGCCAGCAGTTACCCGGGGCAGAGCCTAAAAGAGACCCAGTACTTC	CASSYPGQSLKETQYF
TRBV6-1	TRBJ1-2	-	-	TGTGCCAGCAGTGAAACCTGGGCAGGGGACTATGGCTACACCTTC	CASSETWAGDYGYTF
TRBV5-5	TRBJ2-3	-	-	TGTGCCAGCAATGAAGGTGGGGCGCACCTCACAGATACGCAGTATTTT	CASNEGGAHLTDTQYF
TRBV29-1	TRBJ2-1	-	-	TGCAGCGACATACGCCATGAGCAGTTCTTC	CSDIRHEQFF
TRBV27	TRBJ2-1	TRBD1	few	TGTGCCAGCAGTTTAAGGGACAGGGAAAATGAGCAGTTCTTC	CASSLRDRENEQFF
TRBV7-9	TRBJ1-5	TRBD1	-	TGTGCCAGCAGCTTAGGTGACAGGGGGTTGGATCAGCCCCAGCATTTT	CASSLGDRGLDQPQHF